These 7 T cell receptor beta chains share one sample of origin, sequenced in a study of Graves' ophthalmopathy and Graves' hyperthyroidism. For repertoire sequencing, the TCR beta CDR3 regions were amplified from RNA transcripts. In the first round, RT-PCR was carried out with HTBI primers, and a multiplex PCR formed the second round. TCRdb re-analysed the multiplex PCR reads in MiXCR, keeping a single row per CDR3 protein. The table lists 300,000 to 450,000 distinct CDR3 sequences, 17% of them singletons. The material sequenced was peripheral blood. These receptors originate from an adult woman with stable Graves' hyperthyroidism.

This clonotype was seen many times. V and J are TRBV19 and TRBJ2-5; 9 bases fit TRBD2. Germline loops: CDR1 LNHDA, CDR2 SQIVND (reference sequence). The V gene end was trimmed by 4 bases and the J gene end by 2 bases; junction bases not matched to a gene: 11. The CDR3 has 17 amino acids. In nucleotides, the CDR3 is TGTGCCAGTAGTACCCTAGCGGGAATCACCCTTCAAGAGACCCAGTACTTC. Its protein product is CASSTLAGITLQETQYF.

This clonotype occurred many times. The rearrangement joins TRBV15 to TRBJ2-7, with D hard to call. Germline V gives CDR1 LNHNV, CDR2 YYDKDF (reference sequence). The CDR3 has 13 residues. V was cut by 1 base and J by 4 bases, with 8 bases left in between. CDR3: CATSRGGSYEQYF. CDR3 DNA sequence: TGTGCCACCAGCAGAGGAGGCAGTTACGAGCAGTACTTC.

The table lists this clonotype with many counts. The chain recombines TRBV11-2 with TRBJ2-7; D is ambiguous. Germline V gene sequence: CDR1 SGHAT, CDR2 FQNNGV. V lost 0 bases and J lost 4, with 7 bases in between. The CDR3 totals 13 residues. The chain's CDR3 is CASSLDQAYEQYF. In DNA form, the CDR3 reads TGTGCCAGCAGCTTAGATCAAGCGTACGAGCAGTACTTC.

This clonotype has at least ten counts. The chain employs TRBV6-4 and TRBJ2-2; possibly TRBD1 for D (5 bases). Germline values: CDR1 MRHNA, CDR2 SNTAGT. The CDR3 is 17 residues long. The V and J ends lost 2 bases and 3 bases respectively, with 16 bases between them. CDR3 residues: CASSDSHQGSDTGELFF. The CDR3 nucleotides are TGTGCCAGCAGTGACAGTCATCAGGGTTCGGACACCGGGGAGCTGTTTTTT.

This chain connects TRBV13 to TRBJ2-7; 8 bases match TRBD1. The V gene's germline CDR1 is PRHDT and CDR2 FYEKMQ (reference sequence). This CDR3 spans 15 amino acids. Trimming at V came to 1 base and at J to 6 bases, leaving 8 bases not matched to a gene. CDR3 amino acids: CASSLVAGGWGEQYF. Here the CDR3 DNA reads TGTGCCAGCAGCTTAGTGGCAGGGGGCTGGGGCGAGCAGTACTTC.

The V call is TRBV6-1, the J call TRBJ1-1; TRBD1 agrees at 7 bases. V lost 8 bases, J lost 4 bases, and 10 bases stayed unmatched. The CDR3 runs to 14 residues. The germline V gene has CDR1 MNHNS and CDR2 SASEGT. The CDR3 is CASDPGTALTEAFF. CDR3 coding DNA: TGTGCCAGCGATCCCGGGACAGCGCTCACTGAAGCTTTCTTT.

This clonotype came up many times. The V call is TRBV7-9, the J call TRBJ2-2; D is unclear. The germline gives CDR1 SEHNR, CDR2 FQNEAQ (reference sequence). This CDR3 has 15 residues. Trimming pared 1 base from V and 0 bases from J, leaving 6 bases between. The CDR3 nucleotides are TGTGCCAGCAGCTTAGTCCCAGCGAACACCGGGGAGCTGTTTTTT. This sequence encodes CASSLVPANTGELFF.